A single sample is the source of the 16 T cell receptor beta chains below, sequenced in a study of blood T cell repertoires in COVID-19. Profiled with immunoSEQ multiplex PCR; TCRdb holds only in-frame clones, not every one. The sample consists of 250,000 to 300,000 clones, around 90% of them appearing once. Sequencing was carried out using peripheral blood. The origin of the receptors is a woman aged 45-65 years who had recovered from COVID-19.

This clone was observed once. The chain uses TRBV30 and TRBJ2-7, with D maybe TRBD1 (5 bases). V gave up 4 bases and J gave up 6 bases, with 13 bases separating them. CDR1 and CDR2 (germline): GTSNPN, SVGIG (reference sequence). The CDR3 has 12 amino acids. The CDR3: CAWNQGVLEQYF. In DNA, the CDR3 is TGTGCCTGGAACCAAGGGGTACTCGAGCAGTACTTC.

The J gene is TRBJ2-1, the V gene TRBV27, with a tentative D call TRBD2 (5 bases). The CDR3 spans 15 residues. V lost 2 bases and J 3 bases, leaving 11 bases between the germline ends. Per germline, CDR1 MNHEY and CDR2 SMNVEV (reference sequence). The CDR3 nucleotides read TGTGCCAGCAGTTTAAGCCTAGGAGGCTACAATGAGCAGTTCTTC. It is translated as CASSLSLGGYNEQFF.

The chain recombines TRBV7-2 with TRBJ2-2; TRBD1 is a possible D gene (6 bases). Germline V gene data show CDR1 as SGHTA and CDR2 as FQGNSA. Trimming left V 2 bases short and J 7 bases short, with 14 bases between. The CDR3 has 15 amino acids. The CDR3 DNA is TGTGCCAGCAGCTTATTTGCAGGGGCGGTCGGGGAGCTGTTTTTT. This gives the protein CASSLFAGAVGELFF.

The chain has TRBV19 and TRBJ1-2; 9 nucleotides match TRBD1. There are 14 residues in the CDR3. Germline CDR1 is LNHDA and CDR2 is SQIVND (reference sequence). Trimming removed 6 bases from V and 8 bases from J; junction bases left unmatched: 10. The chain's CDR3 is CASSEVYRGQGYTF. DNA of the CDR3: TGTGCCAGTAGCGAAGTCTACAGGGGGCAGGGCTACACCTTC. The entire variable domain, with the rest obtained from reference TRBV19 and TRBJ1-2, is as follows: DGGITQSPKYLFRKEGQNVTLSCEQNLNHDAMYWYRQDPGQGLRLIYYSQIVNDFQKGDIAEGYSVSREKKESFPLTVTSAQKNPTAFYLCASSEVYRGQGYTFGSGTRLTVV.

V and J are TRBV5-4 and TRBJ1-2, with a possible D match to TRBD1 (6 bases). CDR3 size: 15 residues. Germline-derived CDR1 and CDR2 are SGHNT and YYREEE (reference sequence). V shed 0 bases and J shed 0 bases, with 9 bases lying between them. CDR3 amino acids: CASSLDRATNYGYTF. The CDR3 DNA follows: TGTGCCAGCAGCTTGGACAGGGCTACTAACTATGGCTACACCTTC.

The chain combines TRBV7-8 with TRBJ1-1; a weak D match, TRBD1 (5 bases). Germline lookup yields CDR1 SGHVS and CDR2 FQNEAQ. The CDR3 has 14 residues. V was pared by 3 bases and J by 3 bases, with 11 bases between. The CDR3 reads CASSLGLGDTEAFF. CDR3 bases: TGTGCCAGCAGCTTGGGTTTAGGGGACACTGAAGCTTTCTTT.

The gene calls are TRBV19 and TRBJ2-1; TRBD2 matches 11 bases. CDR1 is LNHDA, CDR2 SQIVND, per germline (reference sequence). The CDR3 covers 17 residues. With 7 bases clipped from V and 7 bases from J, the junction kept 15 bases outside the gene matches. In nucleotides, the CDR3 is TGTGCCAGTAACTCCCCGTCCGGGACTAGCGGCGGTAATGAGCAGTTCTTC. Its translation is CASNSPSGTSGGNEQFF.

This clone was counted a single time. The chain carries TRBV30 and TRBJ2-7; 7 bases line up with TRBD1. Per germline, CDR1 GTSNPN and CDR2 SVGIG (reference sequence). The CDR3 has 15 amino acids. The V segment lost 3 bases and the J segment 3 bases; nucleotides outside the gene matches: 11. The CDR3 bases are TGTGCCTGGAGGCAACAGGGGAAACTGGGCTACGAGCAGTACTTC. Its protein is CAWRQQGKLGYEQYF.

The chain carries TRBV5-6 and TRBJ1-2, with a possible D match to TRBD1 (6 bases). The V gene's germline CDR1 is SGHDT and CDR2 YYEEEE. The CDR3 covers 13 residues. The V end lost 7 bases, the J end lost 3 bases, and 13 bases lay between the germline ends. CDR3 nucleotides: TGTGCCAGCGGTGGACAGAGAGACTATGGCTACACCTTC. It yields the protein CASGGQRDYGYTF.

The V gene is TRBV27, the J gene TRBJ2-7; 9 bases are a match to TRBD2. Trimming took 5 bases from V and 4 from J; bases not matched to a gene: 6. The CDR3 spans 14 residues. Germline CDR1 and CDR2: MNHEY and SMNVEV (reference sequence). This CDR3 is CASSKVAGAYEQYF. The DNA of the CDR3 is TGTGCCAGCAGTAAGGTAGCGGGGGCATACGAGCAGTACTTC.

This chain joins TRBV3-1 (or the pseudogene TRBV3-2) and TRBJ2-1, with D tentatively TRBD2 (5 bases). The CDR3 extends over 15 amino acids. Trimming pared 4 bases from V and 3 bases from J, leaving 13 bases between. Germline CDR1 LGHDT, CDR2 YNNKEL (reference sequence). The CDR3 loop is CASSRTTSNYNEQFF. CDR3 in DNA: TGTGCCAGCAGCCGGACCACTAGTAACTACAATGAGCAGTTCTTC.

The genes are TRBV27 and TRBJ2-7; D is undetermined. Trimming removed 0 bases from V and 5 bases from J, with 20 bases in between. Per the germline V gene, CDR1 is MNHEY and CDR2 is SMNVEV (reference sequence). The CDR3 spans 17 residues. The CDR3 is CASSLSSLVGGSHEQYF. The CDR3 nucleotides are TGTGCCAGCAGTTTATCGAGTCTCGTCGGCGGATCCCACGAGCAGTACTTC.

The genes are TRBV3-1 (or the pseudogene TRBV3-2) and TRBJ1-2; 7 nucleotides match TRBD1. CDR3 size: 14 residues. Looked up from germline, CDR1 is LGHDT and CDR2 is YNNKEL (reference sequence). Losses at the gene ends were 2 bases for V and 7 bases for J; bases not matched to a gene: 7. CDR3 protein: CASSQYGQDLGYTF. CDR3 bases: TGTGCCAGCAGCCAATACGGACAGGACCTTGGCTACACCTTC.

V is TRBV30 and J is TRBJ1-1; the match to TRBD1 covers 7 bases. Germline values: CDR1 GTSNPN, CDR2 SVGIG (reference sequence). J was trimmed by 10 bases and V by 3 bases; bases with no gene match: 14. The CDR3 runs 14 residues. CDR3 protein: CAWSAQRGRGGAFF. The CDR3 bases are TGTGCCTGGAGCGCACAGAGGGGGCGCGGAGGAGCTTTCTTT.

The rearrangement uses TRBV28 and TRBJ2-7; 9 bases map to TRBD1. V trimming: 6 bases; J trimming: 5 bases; junction bases outside the gene matches: 8. CDR1 and CDR2 from the germline V gene are MDHEN and SYDVKM. This CDR3 has 14 amino acids. The CDR3 sequence: CASRRTGDGHEQYF. The CDR3 DNA follows: TGTGCCAGCAGGCGGACAGGGGATGGCCACGAGCAGTACTTC.

This sequence joins TRBV5-6 and TRBJ1-1; TRBD1 matches 7 bases. J lost 1 base, V lost 4 bases, and 4 bases had no gene match. The V gene's germline CDR1 is SGHDT and CDR2 YYEEEE. This CDR3 has 14 amino acids. The CDR3 loop reads CASSAGQWNTEAFF. The CDR3, as DNA: TGTGCCAGCAGCGCGGGACAGTGGAACACTGAAGCTTTCTTT.